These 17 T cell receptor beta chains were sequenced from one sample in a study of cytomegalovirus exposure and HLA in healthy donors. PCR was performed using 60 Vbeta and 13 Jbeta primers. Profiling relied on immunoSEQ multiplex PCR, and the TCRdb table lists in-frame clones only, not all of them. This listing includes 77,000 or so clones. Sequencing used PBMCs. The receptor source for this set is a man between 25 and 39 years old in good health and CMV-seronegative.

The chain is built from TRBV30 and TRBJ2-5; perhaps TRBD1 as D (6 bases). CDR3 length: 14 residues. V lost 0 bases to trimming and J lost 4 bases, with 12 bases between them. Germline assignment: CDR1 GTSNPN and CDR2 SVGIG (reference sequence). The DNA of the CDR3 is TGTGCCTGGAGTGTACGACAGGTGGGAGAGACCCAGTACTTC. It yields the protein CAWSVRQVGETQYF.

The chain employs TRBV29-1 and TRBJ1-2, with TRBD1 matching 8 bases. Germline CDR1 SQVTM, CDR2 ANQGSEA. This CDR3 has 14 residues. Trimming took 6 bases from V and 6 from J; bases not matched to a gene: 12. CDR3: CSVKGTGRSNGYTF. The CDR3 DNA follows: TGCAGCGTCAAGGGGACAGGTCGATCAAATGGCTACACCTTC. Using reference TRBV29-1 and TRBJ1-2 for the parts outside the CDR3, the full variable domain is SAVISQKPSRDICQRGTSLTIQCQVDSQVTMMFWYRQQPGQSLTLIATANQGSEATYESGFVIDKFPISRPNLTFSTLTVSNMSPEDSSIYLCSVKGTGRSNGYTFGSGTRLTVV.

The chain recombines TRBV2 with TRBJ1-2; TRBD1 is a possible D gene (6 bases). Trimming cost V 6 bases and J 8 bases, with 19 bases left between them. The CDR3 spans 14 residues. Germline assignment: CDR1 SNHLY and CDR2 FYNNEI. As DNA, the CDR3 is TGTGCCAGCAGAGGGGGACGGCCCATCGGCGGCTACACCTTC. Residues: CASRGGRPIGGYTF.

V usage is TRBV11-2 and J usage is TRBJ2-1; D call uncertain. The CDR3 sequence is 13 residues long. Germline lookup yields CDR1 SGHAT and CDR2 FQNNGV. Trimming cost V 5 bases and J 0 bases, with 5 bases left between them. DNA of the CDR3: TGTGCCAGCAGCCCGAGCTCCTACAATGAGCAGTTCTTC. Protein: CASSPSSYNEQFF.

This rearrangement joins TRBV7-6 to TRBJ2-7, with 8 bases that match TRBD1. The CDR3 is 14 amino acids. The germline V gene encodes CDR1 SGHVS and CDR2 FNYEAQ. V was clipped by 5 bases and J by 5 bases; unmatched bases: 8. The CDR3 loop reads CASSLGQVPHEQYF. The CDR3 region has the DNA TGTGCCAGCAGCCTGGGACAGGTGCCCCACGAGCAGTACTTC.

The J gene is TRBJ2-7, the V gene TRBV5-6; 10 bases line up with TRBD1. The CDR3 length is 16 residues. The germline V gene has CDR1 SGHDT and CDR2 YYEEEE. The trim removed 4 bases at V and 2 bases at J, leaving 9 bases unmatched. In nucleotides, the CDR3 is TGTGCCAGCAGCCCCGGGGGACAGGGGCGAACCTACGAGCAGTACTTC. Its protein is CASSPGGQGRTYEQYF.

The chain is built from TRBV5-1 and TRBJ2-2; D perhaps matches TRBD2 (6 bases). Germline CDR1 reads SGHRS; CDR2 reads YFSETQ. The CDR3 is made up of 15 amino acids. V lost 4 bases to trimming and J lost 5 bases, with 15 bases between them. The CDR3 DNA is TGCGCCAGCAGCCCCCCGGCTGGAGGGACCGGGGAGCTGTTTTTT. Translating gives CASSPPAGGTGELFF.

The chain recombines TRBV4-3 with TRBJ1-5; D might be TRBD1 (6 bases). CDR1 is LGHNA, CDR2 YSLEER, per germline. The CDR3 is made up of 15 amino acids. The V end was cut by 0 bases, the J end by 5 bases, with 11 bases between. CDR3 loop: CASSQDGGRDQPQHF. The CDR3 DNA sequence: TGCGCCAGCAGCCAAGATGGGGGCCGGGATCAGCCCCAGCATTTT.

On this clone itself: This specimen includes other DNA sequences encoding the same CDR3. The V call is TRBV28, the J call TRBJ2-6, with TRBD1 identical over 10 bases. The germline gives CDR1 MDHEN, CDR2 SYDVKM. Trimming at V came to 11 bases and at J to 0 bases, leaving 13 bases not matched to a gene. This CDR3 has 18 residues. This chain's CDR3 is CAPRRRTGGPSGANVLTF. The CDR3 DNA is TGTGCCCCCCGTCGGAGGACAGGGGGACCCTCTGGGGCCAACGTCCTGACTTTC.

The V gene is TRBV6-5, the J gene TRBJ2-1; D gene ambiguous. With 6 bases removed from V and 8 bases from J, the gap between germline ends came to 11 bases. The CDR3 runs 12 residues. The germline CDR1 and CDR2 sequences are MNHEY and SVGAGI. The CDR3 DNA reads TGTGCCAGCAGCCCGAGTCCCTATGAGCAGTTCTTC. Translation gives CASSPSPYEQFF.

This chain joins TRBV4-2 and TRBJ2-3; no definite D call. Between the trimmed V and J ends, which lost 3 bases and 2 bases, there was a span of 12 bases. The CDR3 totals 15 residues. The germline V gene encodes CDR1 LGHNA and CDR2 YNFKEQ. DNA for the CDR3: TGTGCCAGCAGCCAGGCCCCGGGTTCCACAGATACGCAGTATTTT. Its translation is CASSQAPGSTDTQYF.

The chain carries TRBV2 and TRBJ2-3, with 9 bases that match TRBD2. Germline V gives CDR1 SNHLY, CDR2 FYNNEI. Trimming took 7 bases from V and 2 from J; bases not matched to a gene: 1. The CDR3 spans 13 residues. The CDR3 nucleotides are TGTGCCAGCACTAGCGGGGTCACAGATACGCAGTATTTT. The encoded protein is CASTSGVTDTQYF.

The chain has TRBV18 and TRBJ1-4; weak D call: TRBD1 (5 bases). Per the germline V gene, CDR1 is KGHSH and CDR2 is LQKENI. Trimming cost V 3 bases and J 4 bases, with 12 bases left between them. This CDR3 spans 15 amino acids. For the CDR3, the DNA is TGTGCCAGCTCACCCCGACAGCCAGATAATGAAAAACTGTTTTTT. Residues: CASSPRQPDNEKLFF.

CDR3 nucleotide sequence: TGTGCCAGCAGCTCCTCCTCAGGGATCCCCTTAACCTACAATGAGCAGTTCTTC. Amino acid sequence: CASSSSSGIPLTYNEQFF. The genes are TRBV11-2 and TRBJ2-1; D possibly corresponds to TRBD1 (5 bases). The CDR3 is made up of 18 amino acids. Trimming cost V 4 bases and J 2 bases, with 21 bases left between them. Per the germline V gene, CDR1 is SGHAT and CDR2 is FQNNGV.

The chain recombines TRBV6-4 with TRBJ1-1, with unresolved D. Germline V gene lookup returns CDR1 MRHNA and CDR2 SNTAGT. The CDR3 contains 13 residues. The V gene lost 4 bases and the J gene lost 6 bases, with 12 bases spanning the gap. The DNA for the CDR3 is TGTGCCAGCAGTGCCCTTCCGGGGTCTGAAGCTTTCTTT. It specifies CASSALPGSEAFF.

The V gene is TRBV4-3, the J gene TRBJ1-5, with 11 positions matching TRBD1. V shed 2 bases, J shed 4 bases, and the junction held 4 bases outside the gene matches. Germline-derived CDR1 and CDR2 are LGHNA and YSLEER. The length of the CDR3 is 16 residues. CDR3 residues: CASSQQWDRGNQPQHF. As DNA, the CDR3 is TGCGCCAGCAGCCAACAATGGGACAGGGGGAATCAGCCCCAGCATTTT.

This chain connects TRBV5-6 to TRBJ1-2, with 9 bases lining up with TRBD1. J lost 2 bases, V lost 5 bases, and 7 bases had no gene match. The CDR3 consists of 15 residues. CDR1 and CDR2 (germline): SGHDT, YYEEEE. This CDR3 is CASSPWTGVNYGYTF. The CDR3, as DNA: TGTGCCAGCAGTCCCTGGACAGGGGTAAACTATGGCTACACCTTC.